This TCR beta chain was found in a study of T cells in women clearing cervical HPV infection (dated by TCRdb to 2017 to 2018). Background on the whole study: The cases were about 27 women with histologically confirmed HPV16-related CIN3 or worse, and 2 of these cases were invasive cancers. Blood from cases was drawn at the visit where the lesion was first identified, while blood from controls was drawn once the infection was no longer detected. The parent cohort enrolled roughly 9,400 women aged 18 or older in Guanacaste, Costa Rica, in about 1993 to 1994 and followed the women for roughly seven years. Quality controls consisted of five blinded duplicates per group, for a total of some 60 samples made up of roughly 50 participants and ten or so replicates. HLA typing was available for only a few women, so HLA type could not be excluded as a confounder. The controls were some 23 women whose single incident HPV16 infection cleared within 12 months with no development of precancer or cancer. Median age was roughly 32 years in cases versus around 40 in controls, and baseline characteristics did not differ significantly. This exploratory proof-of-principle case-control study, nested within the Guanacaste HPV Natural History Study in Costa Rica, compared TCR repertoires among women with different cervical HPV16 outcomes. For cases, a median interval of about 150 days, with an interquartile range of about 90 to 200 days, was observed between lesion detection and blood sampling. Cases and controls were matched on age within five years and on year of sample collection. Summary of the overall study and its limitations: The cross-sectional design could not show whether the associations came before the infection or were a result of it, and neither effector/memory subsets nor HPV-specific T cells were isolated. By combining richness with V gene abundances, random forest classifiers separated cases from controls with an estimated AUC of less than 0.85. Because T-cell numbers per sample were unknown, differences in richness could reflect varying T-cell content rather than repertoire biology. Significantly higher TCR repertoire richness was observed in CIN3+ cases than in controls across sequencing depths, whereas no difference in evenness was found. TRBV6-7 relative abundance was lower in cases than in controls (approximately 0.1% versus 0.16%; Bonferroni P = 0.0008).

TCR beta CDR3 regions were amplified by multiplex PCR using the immunoSEQ assay from an average of 1200 ng genomic DNA per sample. The assay corrected primer bias using a complete synthetic TCR repertoire to establish an amplification baseline. The amplicons were sequenced on the Illumina platform. In the paper's pipeline: Sequences were error-corrected by clustering with frequency ratios and a modified nearest-neighbor algorithm and were then analyzed in the immunoSEQ Analyzer with IMGT gene definitions. At each rarefaction depth, TCR richness and evenness were averaged over 20 rarefaction repeats, and samples with fewer sequences than the depth were excluded. V, D and J gene relative abundances were compared between groups with Wilcoxon rank sum tests, applying FDR correction. Blinded duplicates gave an intraclass correlation of 95.6% for TCR richness and an average of roughly 76% across over 65 gene segments. The clones in this table, taken by TCRdb from immuneACCESS, are in-frame only. Not every clone is retained; where verified, under half of the shortfall comes from an unresolved V gene, and the cause of the rest is unknown. V and J calls and clone size follow that table, whereas D and trimming were derived from the DNA. In this sample's table one finds about 40,000 clones. The ten largest clones represent about 6.8% of the sample.

CDR1 and CDR2, looked up from the germline V gene, are SGHVS and FNYEAQ. The CDR3 contains 13 residues, cysteine and phenylalanine counted. The DNA has 30 bases, all within the CDR3, and is read from base 1. V lost 4 bases and J lost 3 bases; the stretch between them is 10 bases long. Every participant had a single incident cervical HPV16 infection, and prevalent HPV16 infections were excluded. Cervical HPV DNA was detected by MY09/MY11 PCR, and genotyping was performed by dot-blot hybridization. Fifteen mL of heparinized blood were centrifuged, and the buffy coat was split into aliquots, frozen at -30 degrees C, and then kept at -80 degrees C. QIAGEN kits were used to extract genomic DNA from buffy coat specimens. In regard to this clone: Its antigen is unknown. The read ends 3 residues early relative to the CDR3; the germline J gene fills the gap.

Sample: blood buffy coat. This clonotype was obtained from a woman between 18 and 75 years old with a cervical HPV16 infection that either progressed to CIN3+ or cleared (not recorded which). The sequence joins TRBV7-6 to TRBJ2-7; too little of a D gene remains to name it. The CDR3 reads CASSSDISYEQYF. CDR3 bases read: TGTGCCAGCAGCTCCGACATCAGCTACGAG.